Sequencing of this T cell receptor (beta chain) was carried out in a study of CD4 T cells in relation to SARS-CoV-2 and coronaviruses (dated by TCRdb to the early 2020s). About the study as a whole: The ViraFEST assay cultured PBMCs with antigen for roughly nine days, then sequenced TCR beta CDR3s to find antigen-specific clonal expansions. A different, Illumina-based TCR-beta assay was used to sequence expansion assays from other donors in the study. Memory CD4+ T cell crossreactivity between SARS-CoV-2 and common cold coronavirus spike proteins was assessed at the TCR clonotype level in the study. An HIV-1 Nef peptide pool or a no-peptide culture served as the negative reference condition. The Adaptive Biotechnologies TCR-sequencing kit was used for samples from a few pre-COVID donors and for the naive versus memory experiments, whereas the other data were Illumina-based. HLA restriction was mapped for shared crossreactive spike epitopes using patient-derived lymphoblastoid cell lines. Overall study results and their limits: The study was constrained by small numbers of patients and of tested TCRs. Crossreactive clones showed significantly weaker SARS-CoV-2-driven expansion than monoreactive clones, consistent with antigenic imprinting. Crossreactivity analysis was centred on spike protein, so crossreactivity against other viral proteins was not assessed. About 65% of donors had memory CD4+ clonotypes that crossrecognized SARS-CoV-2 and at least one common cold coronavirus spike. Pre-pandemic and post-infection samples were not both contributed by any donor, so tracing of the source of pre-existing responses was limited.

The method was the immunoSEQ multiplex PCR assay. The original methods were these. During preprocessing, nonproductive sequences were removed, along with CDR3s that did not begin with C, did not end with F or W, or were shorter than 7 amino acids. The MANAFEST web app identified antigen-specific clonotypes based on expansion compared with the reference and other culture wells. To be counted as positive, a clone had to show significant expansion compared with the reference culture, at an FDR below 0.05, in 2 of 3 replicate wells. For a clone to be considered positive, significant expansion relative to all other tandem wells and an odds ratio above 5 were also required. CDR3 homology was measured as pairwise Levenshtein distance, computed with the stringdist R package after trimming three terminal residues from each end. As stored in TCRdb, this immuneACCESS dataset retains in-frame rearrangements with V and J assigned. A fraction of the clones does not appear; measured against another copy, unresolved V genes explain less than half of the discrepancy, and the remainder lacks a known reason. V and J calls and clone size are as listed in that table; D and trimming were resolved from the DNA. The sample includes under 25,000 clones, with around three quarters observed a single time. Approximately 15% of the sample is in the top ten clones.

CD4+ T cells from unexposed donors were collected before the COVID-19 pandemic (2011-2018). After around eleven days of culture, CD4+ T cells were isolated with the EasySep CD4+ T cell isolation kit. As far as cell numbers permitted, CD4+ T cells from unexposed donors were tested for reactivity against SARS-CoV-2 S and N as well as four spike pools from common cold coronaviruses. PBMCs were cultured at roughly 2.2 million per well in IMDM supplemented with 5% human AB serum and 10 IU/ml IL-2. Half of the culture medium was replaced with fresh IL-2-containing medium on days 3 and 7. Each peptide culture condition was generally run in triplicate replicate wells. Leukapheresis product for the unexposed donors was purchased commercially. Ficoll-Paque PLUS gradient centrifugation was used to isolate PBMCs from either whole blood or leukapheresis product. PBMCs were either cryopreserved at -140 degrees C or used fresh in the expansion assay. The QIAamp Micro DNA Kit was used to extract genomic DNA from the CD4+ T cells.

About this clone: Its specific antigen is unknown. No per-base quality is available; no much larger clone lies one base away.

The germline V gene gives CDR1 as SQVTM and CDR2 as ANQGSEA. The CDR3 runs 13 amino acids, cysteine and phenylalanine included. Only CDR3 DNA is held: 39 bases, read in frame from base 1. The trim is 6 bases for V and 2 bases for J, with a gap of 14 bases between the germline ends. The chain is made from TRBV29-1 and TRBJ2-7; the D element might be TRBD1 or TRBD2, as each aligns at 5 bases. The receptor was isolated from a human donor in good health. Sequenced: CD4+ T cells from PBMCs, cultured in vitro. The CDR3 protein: CSVGDESPYEQYF. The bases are TGCAGCGTGGGGGATGAATCCCCCTACGAGCAGTACTTC.